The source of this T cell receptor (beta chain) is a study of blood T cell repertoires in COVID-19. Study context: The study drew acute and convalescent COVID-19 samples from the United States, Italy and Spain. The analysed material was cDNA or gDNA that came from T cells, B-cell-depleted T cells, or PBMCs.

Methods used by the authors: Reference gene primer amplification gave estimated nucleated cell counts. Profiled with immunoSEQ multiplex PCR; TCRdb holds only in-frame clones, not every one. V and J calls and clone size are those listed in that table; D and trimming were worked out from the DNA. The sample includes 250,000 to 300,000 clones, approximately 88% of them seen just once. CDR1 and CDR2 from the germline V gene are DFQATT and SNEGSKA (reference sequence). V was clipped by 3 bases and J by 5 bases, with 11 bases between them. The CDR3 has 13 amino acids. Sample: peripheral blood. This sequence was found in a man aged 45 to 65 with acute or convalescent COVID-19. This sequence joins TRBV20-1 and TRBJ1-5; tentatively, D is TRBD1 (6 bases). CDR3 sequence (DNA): TGCAGTGCTAGTGGGGGCCTGGATCAGCCCCAGCATTTT. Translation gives CSASGGLDQPQHF.